The present T cell receptor (beta chain) was sequenced within a study of T cells in Graves' hyperthyroidism and ophthalmopathy. General study points: Ophthalmopathy was told apart from stable hyperthyroidism by a 13 V-J model. Most thyroid clonotypes with frequency above 0.001 were detected in blood.

Between the trimmed V and J ends, which lost 0 bases and 5 bases, there was a span of 16 bases. The CDR3 has 16 amino acids. Germline V gives CDR1 SGHTA, CDR2 FQGNSA. The TCR beta CDR3 regions underwent amplification using RNA transcripts as the source. A first-round RT-PCR of the TCR CDR3 used the HTBI primer set. MiXCR was run by TCRdb on the multiplex PCR reads, yielding one entry per CDR3 protein. Of fewer than 750,000 distinct CDR3 sequences in the sample, more than 45% are singletons; the top ten hold about 8%. Based on clinical symptoms, serum thyroxine and TRAb, thyroid ultrasound and orbital computed tomography, diagnoses were reached. This clonotype is a singleton in its sample. What it recognizes is unknown.

This chain links TRBV7-2 with TRBJ2-5; D is perhaps TRBD2 (5 bases). This sequence originates from a woman younger than 30 with Graves' hyperthyroidism. Material for sequencing was peripheral blood or thyroid tissue (not recorded which). This CDR3 is CASSLAATGRRETQYF. In DNA, the CDR3 is TGTGCCAGCAGCTTAGCTGCCACGGGAAGGCGGGAGACCCAGTACTTC.